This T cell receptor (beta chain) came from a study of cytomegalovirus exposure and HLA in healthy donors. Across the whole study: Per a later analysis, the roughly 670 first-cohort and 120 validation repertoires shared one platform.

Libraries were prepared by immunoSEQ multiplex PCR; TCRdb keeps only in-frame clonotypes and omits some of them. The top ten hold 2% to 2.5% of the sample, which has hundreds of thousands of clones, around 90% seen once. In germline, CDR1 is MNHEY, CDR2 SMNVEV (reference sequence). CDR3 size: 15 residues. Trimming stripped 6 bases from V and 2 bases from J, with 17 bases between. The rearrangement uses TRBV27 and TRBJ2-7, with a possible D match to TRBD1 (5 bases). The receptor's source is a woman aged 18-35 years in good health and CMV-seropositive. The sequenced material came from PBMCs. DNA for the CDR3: TGTGCCAGCAGCTCCCCCTCCCGGACACCCTACGAGCAGTACTTC. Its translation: CASSSPSRTPYEQYF.